This T cell receptor (beta chain) emerged from a study of PD-L1 blockade in urothelial cancer. This clone was seen a single time. Produced via immunoSEQ multiplex PCR; TCRdb's table is partial and in-frame only. The table includes some 110,000 clones, about 91% detected once. The CDR3 loop spans 15 amino acids. The V segment lost 6 bases and the J segment 7 bases; nucleotides outside the gene matches: 14. Germline V gene lookup returns CDR1 MNHEY and CDR2 SVGAGI. Time point meaning: peripheral blood 6 weeks after treatment start. The specimen was PBMCs, collected around atezolizumab (anti-PD-L1) treatment. This TCR was recovered from a man aged 60 to 75 with urothelial cancer. This sequence joins TRBV6-5 and TRBJ1-2; 7 nucleotides match TRBD1. The CDR3 region has the DNA TGTGCCAGCAGCCCTACTCGACAGGGATCGAGTGGCTACACCTTC. Its translation: CASSPTRQGSSGYTF.